A selection of T cell receptor beta chains follows, all from one sample in a study of cytomegalovirus exposure and HLA in healthy donors. TCRdb's copy holds only in-frame clones and misses some; the assay was immunoSEQ multiplex PCR. Of tens of thousands of clones detected, roughly 78% appear once; the ten largest clones hold roughly 2.5%. Sequenced: PBMCs. These TCRs come from a male donor in good health and CMV-seropositive. Each CDR3 is given with its conserved first and last residue. The D gene is left open where the match is weak. The size field is filled for only some rows; it gives once, few, many or a size class.

clone size	D gene	V gene	J gene	CDR3 DNA	CDR3 protein
once	.	TRBV4-1	TRBJ2-3	TGCGCCAGCAGCCCACAGCTCCGGGTGCGGGCAGATACGCAGTATTTT	CASSPQLRVRADTQYF
.	TRBD2	TRBV5-4	TRBJ2-3	TGTGCCAGCAGCCTAACTAGCGGGAGCACAGATACGCAGTATTTT	CASSLTSGSTDTQYF
few	TRBD1	TRBV4-1	TRBJ1-4	TGCGCCAGCAGACATACTACAGGGGACCGAAGCGAAAAACTGTTTTTT	CASRHTTGDRSEKLFF
once	TRBD2	TRBV13	TRBJ2-7	TGTGCCAGCAGCAACCCGGGACTAGCGAACTACGAGCAGTACTTC	CASSNPGLANYEQYF
.	TRBD1	TRBV7-9	TRBJ1-2	TGTGCCAGCCACCGGGACAGATATGGCTACACCTTC	CASHRDRYGYTF
.	TRBD2	TRBV6-5	TRBJ2-7	TGTGCCAGCAGTTACTCAGCTAGCGGAATCTACGAGCAGTACTTC	CASSYSASGIYEQYF
few	.	TRBV6-5	TRBJ1-1	TGTGCCAGCAGTTCAGGGGCGGAGAGGACTGAAGCTTTCTTT	CASSSGAERTEAFF
.	TRBD2	TRBV30	TRBJ2-5	TGTGCCTGGACGTTCCTAGCGGGACCTCTGAACTTC	CAWTFLAGPLNF
.	TRBD1	TRBV14	TRBJ2-1	TGTGCCAGCAGCCCTGGACAGGCCTCCTACAATGAGCAGTTCTTC	CASSPGQASYNEQFF
.	.	TRBV14	TRBJ2-7	TGTGCCAGCAGCCAAGTACTCACCTCCTACGAGCAGTACTTC	CASSQVLTSYEQYF
.	TRBD2	TRBV6-5	TRBJ2-3	TGTGCCAGCAGTTACTCCGGGACTAGCGGGAGACATACGCAGTATTTT	CASSYSGTSGRHTQYF
.	TRBD2	TRBV7-9	TRBJ2-5	TGTGCCAGCAGCCCCCCTAGCGGCTCCGGGGAGACCCAGTACTTC	CASSPPSGSGETQYF
.	TRBD1	TRBV7-2	TRBJ2-5	TGTGCCAGCAGCTCTCCGGGACAGTCCAAAGAGACCCAGTACTTC	CASSSPGQSKETQYF
.	.	TRBV7-6	TRBJ2-7	TGTGCCAGCAGCTCGATGTCTCCTGATACCGGAGGGACCTACGAGCAGTACTTC	CASSSMSPDTGGTYEQYF
.	TRBD1	TRBV27	TRBJ2-2	TGTGCCAGCAGCCTATTCGGACAGGGCTACACCGGGGAGCTGTTTTTT	CASSLFGQGYTGELFF
.	.	TRBV29-1	TRBJ2-1	TGCAGCGTTGAAGGGGGCGCGTTCAATGAGCAGTTCTTC	CSVEGGAFNEQFF
.	.	TRBV4-1	TRBJ2-7	TGCGCCAGCAGCCAAGATCCTATATCCTACGAGCAGTACTTC	CASSQDPISYEQYF